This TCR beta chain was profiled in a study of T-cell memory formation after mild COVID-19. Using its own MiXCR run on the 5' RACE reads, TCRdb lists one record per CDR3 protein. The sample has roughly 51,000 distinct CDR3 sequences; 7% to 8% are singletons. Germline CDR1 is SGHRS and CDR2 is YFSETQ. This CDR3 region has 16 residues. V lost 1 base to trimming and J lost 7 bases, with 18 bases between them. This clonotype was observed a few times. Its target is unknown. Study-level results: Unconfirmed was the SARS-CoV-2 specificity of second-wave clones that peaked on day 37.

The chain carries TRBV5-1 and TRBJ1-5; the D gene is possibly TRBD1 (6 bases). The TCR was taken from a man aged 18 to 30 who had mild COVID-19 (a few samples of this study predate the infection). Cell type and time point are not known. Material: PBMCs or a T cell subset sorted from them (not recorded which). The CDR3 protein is CASSLQGPGFGQPQHF. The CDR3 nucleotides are TGCGCCAGCAGCTTGCAGGGGCCAGGGTTTGGGCAGCCCCAGCATTTT.